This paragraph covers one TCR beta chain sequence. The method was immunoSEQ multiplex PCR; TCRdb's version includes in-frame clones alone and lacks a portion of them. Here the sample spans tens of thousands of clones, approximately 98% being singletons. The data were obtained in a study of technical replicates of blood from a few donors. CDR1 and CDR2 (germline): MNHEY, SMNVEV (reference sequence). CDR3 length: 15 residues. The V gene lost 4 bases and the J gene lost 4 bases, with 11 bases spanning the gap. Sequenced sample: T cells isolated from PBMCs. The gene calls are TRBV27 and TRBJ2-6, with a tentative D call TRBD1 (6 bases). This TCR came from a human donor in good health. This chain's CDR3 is CASSSTGYGANVLTF. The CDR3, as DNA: TGTGCCAGCAGTTCCACAGGGTACGGGGCCAACGTCCTGACTTTC.